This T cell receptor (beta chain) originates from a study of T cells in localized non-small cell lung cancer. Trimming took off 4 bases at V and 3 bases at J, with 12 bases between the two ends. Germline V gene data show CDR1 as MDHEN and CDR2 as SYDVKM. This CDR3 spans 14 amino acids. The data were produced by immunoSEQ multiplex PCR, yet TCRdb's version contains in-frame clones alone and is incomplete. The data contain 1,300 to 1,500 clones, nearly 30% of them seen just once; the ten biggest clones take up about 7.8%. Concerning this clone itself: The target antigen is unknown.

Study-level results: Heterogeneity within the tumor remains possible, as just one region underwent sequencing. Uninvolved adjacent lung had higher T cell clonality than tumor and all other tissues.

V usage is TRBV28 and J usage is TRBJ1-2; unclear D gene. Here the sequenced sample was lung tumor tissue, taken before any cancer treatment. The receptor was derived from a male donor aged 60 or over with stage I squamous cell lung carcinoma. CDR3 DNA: TGTGCCAGCAGTTCCCAAGACAAGTACTATGGCTACACCTTC. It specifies CASSSQDKYYGYTF.